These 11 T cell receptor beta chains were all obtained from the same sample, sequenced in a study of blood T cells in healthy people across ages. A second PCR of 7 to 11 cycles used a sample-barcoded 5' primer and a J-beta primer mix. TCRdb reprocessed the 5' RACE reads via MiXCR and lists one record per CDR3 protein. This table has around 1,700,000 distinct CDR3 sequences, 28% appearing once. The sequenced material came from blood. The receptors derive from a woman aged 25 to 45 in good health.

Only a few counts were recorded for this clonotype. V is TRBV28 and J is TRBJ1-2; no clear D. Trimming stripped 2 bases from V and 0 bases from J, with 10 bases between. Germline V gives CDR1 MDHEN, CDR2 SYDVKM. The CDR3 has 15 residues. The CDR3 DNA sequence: TGTGCCAGCAGTTTAGTGCGGCCGGCTAACTATGGCTACACCTTC. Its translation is CASSLVRPANYGYTF.

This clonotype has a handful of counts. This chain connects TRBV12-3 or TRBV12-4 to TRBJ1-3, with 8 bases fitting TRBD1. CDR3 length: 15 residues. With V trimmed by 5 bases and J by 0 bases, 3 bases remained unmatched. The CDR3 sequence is CASSPGTGSGNTIYF. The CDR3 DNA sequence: TGTGCCAGCAGTCCCGGGACAGGCTCTGGAAACACCATATATTTT.

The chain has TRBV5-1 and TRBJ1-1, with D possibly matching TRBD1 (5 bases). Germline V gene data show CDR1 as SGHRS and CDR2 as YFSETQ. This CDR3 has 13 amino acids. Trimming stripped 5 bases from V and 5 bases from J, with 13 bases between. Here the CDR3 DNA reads TGCGCCAGCAGATCGGGGACGGGAACTGAAGCTTTCTTT. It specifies CASRSGTGTEAFF.

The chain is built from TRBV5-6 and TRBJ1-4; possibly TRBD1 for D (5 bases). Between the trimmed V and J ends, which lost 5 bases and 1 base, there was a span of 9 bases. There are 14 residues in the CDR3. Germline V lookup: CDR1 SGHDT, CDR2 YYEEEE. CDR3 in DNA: TGTGCCAGCAGGATTAGGGGAACTAATGAAAAACTGTTTTTT. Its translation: CASRIRGTNEKLFF. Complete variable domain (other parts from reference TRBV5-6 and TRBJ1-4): DAGVTQSPTHLIKTRGQQVTLRCSPKSGHDTVSWYQQALGQGPQFIFQYYEEEERQRGNFPDRFSGHQFPNYSSELNVNALLLGDSALYLCASRIRGTNEKLFFGSGTQLSVL.

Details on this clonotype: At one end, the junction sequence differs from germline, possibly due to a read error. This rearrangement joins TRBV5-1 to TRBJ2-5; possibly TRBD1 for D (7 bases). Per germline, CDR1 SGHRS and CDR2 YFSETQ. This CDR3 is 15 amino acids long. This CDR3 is CASSSEGAIRETQYF. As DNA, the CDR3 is TGCGCCAGCAGCTCGGAGGGGGCCATACGAGAGACCCAGTACTTT.

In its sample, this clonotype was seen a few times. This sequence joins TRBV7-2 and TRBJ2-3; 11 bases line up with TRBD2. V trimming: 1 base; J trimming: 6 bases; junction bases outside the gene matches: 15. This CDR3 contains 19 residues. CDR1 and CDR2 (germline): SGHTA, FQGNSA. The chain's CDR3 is CASSLVRPSGGTSPDTQYF. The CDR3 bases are TGTGCCAGCAGCTTAGTGAGGCCTAGCGGGGGGACCTCCCCGGATACGCAGTATTTT.

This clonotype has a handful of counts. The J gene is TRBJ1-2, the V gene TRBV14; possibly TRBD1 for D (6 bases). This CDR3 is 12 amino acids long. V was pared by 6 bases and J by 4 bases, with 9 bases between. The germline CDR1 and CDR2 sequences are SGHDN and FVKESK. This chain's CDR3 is CASRRTAYGYTF. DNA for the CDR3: TGTGCCAGCAGGAGGACAGCCTATGGCTACACCTTC.

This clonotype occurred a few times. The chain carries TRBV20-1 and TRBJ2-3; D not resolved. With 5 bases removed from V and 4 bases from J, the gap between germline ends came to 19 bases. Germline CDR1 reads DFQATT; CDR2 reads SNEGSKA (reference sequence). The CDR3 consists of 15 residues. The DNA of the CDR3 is TGCAGTGCTGGAGTTCTGTCGAAGGCGGCAGATACGCAGTATTTT. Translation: CSAGVLSKAADTQYF.

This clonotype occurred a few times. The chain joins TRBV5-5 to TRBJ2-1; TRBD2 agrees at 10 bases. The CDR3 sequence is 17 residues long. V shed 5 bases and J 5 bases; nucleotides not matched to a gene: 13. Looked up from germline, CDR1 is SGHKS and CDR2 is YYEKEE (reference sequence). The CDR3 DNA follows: TGTGCCAGCAGATTCCTAACAAAGCGGGAGGGACACAATGAGCAGTTCTTC. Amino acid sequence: CASRFLTKREGHNEQFF. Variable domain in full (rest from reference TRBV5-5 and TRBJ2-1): DAGVTQSPTHLIKTRGQQVTLRCSPISGHKSVSWYQQVLGQGPQFIFQYYEKEERGRGNFPDRFSARQFPNYSSELNVNALLLGDSALYLCASRFLTKREGHNEQFFGPGTRLTVL.

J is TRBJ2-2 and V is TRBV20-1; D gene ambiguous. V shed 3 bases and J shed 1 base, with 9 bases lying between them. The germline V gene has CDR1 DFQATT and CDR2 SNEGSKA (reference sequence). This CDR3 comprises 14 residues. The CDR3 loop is CSARLGLNTGELFF. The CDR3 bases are TGCAGTGCTAGGTTGGGCCTGAACACCGGGGAGCTGTTTTTT.

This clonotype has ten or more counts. The CDR3 region is CSATVEETQYF. In DNA form, the CDR3 reads TGCAGTGCCACAGTCGAAGAGACCCAGTACTTC. The chain carries TRBV20-1 and TRBJ2-5; D not certain. Germline-derived CDR1 and CDR2 are DFQATT and SNEGSKA (reference sequence). V gave up 6 bases and J gave up 3 bases, with 8 bases separating them. This CDR3 comprises 11 residues.